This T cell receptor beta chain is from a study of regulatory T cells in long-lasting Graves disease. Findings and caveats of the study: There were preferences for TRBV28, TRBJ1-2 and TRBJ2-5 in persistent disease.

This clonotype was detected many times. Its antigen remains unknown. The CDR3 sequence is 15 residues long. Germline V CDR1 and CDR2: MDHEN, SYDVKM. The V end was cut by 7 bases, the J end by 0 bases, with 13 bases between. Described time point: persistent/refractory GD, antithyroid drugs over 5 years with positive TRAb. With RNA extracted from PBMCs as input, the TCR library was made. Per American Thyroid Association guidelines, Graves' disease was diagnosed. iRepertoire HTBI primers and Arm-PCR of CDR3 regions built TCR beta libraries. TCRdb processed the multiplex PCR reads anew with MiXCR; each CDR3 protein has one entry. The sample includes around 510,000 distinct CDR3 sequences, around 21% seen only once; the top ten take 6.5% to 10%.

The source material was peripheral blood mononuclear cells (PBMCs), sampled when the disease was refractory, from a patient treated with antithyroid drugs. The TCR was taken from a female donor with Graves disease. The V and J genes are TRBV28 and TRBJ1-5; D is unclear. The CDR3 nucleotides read TGTGCCAGCAATTCGGAATCTTATAGCAATCAGCCCCAGCATTTT. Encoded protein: CASNSESYSNQPQHF. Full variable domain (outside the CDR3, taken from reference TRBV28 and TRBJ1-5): DVKVTQSSRYLVKRTGEKVFLECVQDMDHENMFWYRQDPGLGLRLIYFSYDVKMKEKGDIPEGYSVSREKKERFSLILESASTNQTSMYLCASNSESYSNQPQHFGDGTRLSIL.